The next 5 T cell receptor beta chains were all read from a single sample in a study of naive and memory T cell subsets. Amplification of ligated cDNA took four PCR rounds with SP2 and nested alpha and beta constant primers. Each CDR3 protein gets one entry after TCRdb re-called the 5' RACE reads with MiXCR. The profile covers about 62,000 distinct CDR3 sequences, with 7% to 8% appearing a single time and 15% to 20% taken by the ten largest. A UMI-containing oligonucleotide was joined by 3' ligation to the TCR cDNA template. These receptors were taken from a female donor in good health.

This clonotype was seen repeatedly, ten times or more. The rearrangement links TRBV27 to TRBJ1-4; a weak D match, TRBD1 (5 bases). Trimming shortened V by 3 bases and J by 0 bases, and 17 bases separated the two germline ends. The CDR3 length is 18 residues. Germline CDR1 MNHEY, CDR2 SMNVEV (reference sequence). CDR3 nucleotides: TGTGCCAGCAGTTTTTGGCCCCGTTGGGGGACAACTAATGAAAAACTGTTTTTT. Protein: CASSFWPRWGTTNEKLFF.

A few counts support this clonotype. The V gene is TRBV7-9, the J gene TRBJ1-1; weak D call: TRBD1 (6 bases). Germline CDR1 SEHNR, CDR2 FQNEAQ (reference sequence). The V and J ends lost 2 bases and 4 bases respectively, with 8 bases between them. CDR3 length equals 13 residues. CDR3 region: CASSLRGFTEAFF. CDR3 DNA sequence: TGTGCCAGCAGCTTAAGGGGGTTCACTGAAGCTTTCTTT.

CDR3 nucleotides: TGCAGTGCTTTAAGACTGAACACTGAAGCTTTCTTT. Protein sequence: CSALRLNTEAFF. The chain has TRBV20-1 and TRBJ1-1, with D hard to call. Deletions cut 5 bases from V and 0 bases from J, with 7 bases between. This CDR3 spans 12 amino acids. Germline lookup yields CDR1 DFQATT and CDR2 SNEGSKA (reference sequence).

In this sample, this clonotype turned up many times. The chain couples TRBV28 to TRBJ1-2; D is undetermined. The CDR3 has 12 amino acids. V shed 10 bases and J shed 11 bases, with 20 bases lying between them. Germline CDR1 reads MDHEN; CDR2 reads SYDVKM. CDR3 DNA: TGTGCCACCCAGGACGCCGGATTAGGATACACCTTC. Translated: CATQDAGLGYTF.

The chain carries TRBV27 and TRBJ1-4; D gene uncertain. Germline V gene data show CDR1 as MNHEY and CDR2 as SMNVEV (reference sequence). V lost 3 bases to trimming and J lost 8 bases, with 10 bases between them. This CDR3 contains 13 residues. The CDR3 sequence: CASSFHTGEKLFF. In DNA form, the CDR3 reads TGTGCCAGCAGTTTCCACACTGGGGAAAAACTGTTTTTT. Filled out from reference TRBV27 and TRBJ1-4, the complete variable domain reads EAQVTQNPRYLITVTGKKLTVTCSQNMNHEYMSWYRQDPGLGLRQIYYSMNVEVTDKGDVPEGYKVSRKEKRNFPLILESPSPNQTSLYFCASSFHTGEKLFFGSGTQLSVL.